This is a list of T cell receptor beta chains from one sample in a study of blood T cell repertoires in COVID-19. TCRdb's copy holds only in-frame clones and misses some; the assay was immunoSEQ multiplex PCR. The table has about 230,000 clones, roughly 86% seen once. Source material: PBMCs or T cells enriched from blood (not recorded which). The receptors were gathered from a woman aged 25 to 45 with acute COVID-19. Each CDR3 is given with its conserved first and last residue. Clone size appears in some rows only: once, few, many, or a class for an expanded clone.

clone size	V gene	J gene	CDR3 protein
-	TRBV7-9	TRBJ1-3	CASRPAGSGGNTIYF
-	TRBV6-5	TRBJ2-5	CASARRRGKGETQYF
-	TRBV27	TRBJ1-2	CASSLSGQWHADGYTF
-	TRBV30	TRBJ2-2	CAWSVTGGAGELFF
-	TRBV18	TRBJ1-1	CASSPEQANTEAFF
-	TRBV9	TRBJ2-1	CASSPLRVAGSYNEQFF
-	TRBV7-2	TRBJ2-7	CASSSRDRDSEQYF
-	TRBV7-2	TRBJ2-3	CASSPRPGTPGTDTQYF
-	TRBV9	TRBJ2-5	CASSVEGGVYSGPFQETQYF
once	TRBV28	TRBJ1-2	CASSFGKSYGYTF
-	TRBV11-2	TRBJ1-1	CASSLEPMGGEREAFF
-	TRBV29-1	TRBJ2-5	CSSKTGTQETQYF
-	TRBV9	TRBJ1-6	CASSVEGQQSSYNSPLHF
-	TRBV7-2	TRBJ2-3	CASSPGQANTQYF
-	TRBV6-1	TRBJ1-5	CASSDQGVNQPQHF
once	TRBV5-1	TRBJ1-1	CASSLGGQGDEAFF
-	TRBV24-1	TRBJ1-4	CATSETTGTNEKLFF
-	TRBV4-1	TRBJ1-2	CASSQTDSGVSGYTF
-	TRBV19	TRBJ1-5	CASSRQGISNQPQHF
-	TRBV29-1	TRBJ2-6	CSVVGGGTGANVLTF
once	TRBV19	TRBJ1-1	CASSTAAGGKPPEAFF
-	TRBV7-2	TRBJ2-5	CASSHSSRRGTQYF
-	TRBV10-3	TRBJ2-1	CAISESGTGVNEQFF
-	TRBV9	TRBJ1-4	CASSVDGSLNEKLFF
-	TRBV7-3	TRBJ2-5	CASSLRRGLQETQYF